At least ten counts were recorded for the clone carrying this T cell receptor beta chain. V was clipped by 3 bases and J by 1 base; unmatched bases: 8. This CDR3 spans 18 amino acids. Germline assignment: CDR1 SGHTA and CDR2 FQGNSA. Samples came from patients with localized non-small cell lung adenocarcinoma. From the PCR reads, TCRdb called clonotypes with MiXCR, one entry per CDR3 protein. The table records 13,000 or so distinct CDR3 sequences, roughly 40% of them present only once. The data were obtained in a study of CD4 and CD8 cells across lung adenocarcinoma regions. The sample comprised CD4+ T cells from the center of a lung tumor. The chain has TRBV7-2 and TRBJ2-7; 14 bases align to TRBD2. The sequence derives from a male donor with lung adenocarcinoma. The CD4 and CD8 labels of this study may be unreliable. The CDR3 nucleotides are TGTGCCAGCAGCTTTCCCGGGACTAGCGGGAGAGGGTCCTACGAGCAGTACTTC. This sequence encodes CASSFPGTSGRGSYEQYF.